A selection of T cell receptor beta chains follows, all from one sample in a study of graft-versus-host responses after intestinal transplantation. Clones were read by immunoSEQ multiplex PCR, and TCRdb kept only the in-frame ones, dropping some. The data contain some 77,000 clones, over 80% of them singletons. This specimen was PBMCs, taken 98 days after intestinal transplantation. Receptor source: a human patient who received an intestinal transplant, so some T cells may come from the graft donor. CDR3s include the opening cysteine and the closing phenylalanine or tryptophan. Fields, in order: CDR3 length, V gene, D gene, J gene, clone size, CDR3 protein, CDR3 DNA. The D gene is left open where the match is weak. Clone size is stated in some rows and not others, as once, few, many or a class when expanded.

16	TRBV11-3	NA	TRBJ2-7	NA	CASRICPDGVLHEQYF	TGTGCCAGCAGGATATGCCCGGACGGAGTCCTCCACGAGCAGTACTTC
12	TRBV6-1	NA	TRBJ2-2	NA	CASRRDTGELFF	TGTGCCAGCCGCAGGGACACCGGGGAGCTGTTTTTT
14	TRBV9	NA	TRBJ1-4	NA	CASSVGFVDEKLFF	TGTGCCAGCAGCGTAGGATTTGTCGATGAAAAACTGTTTTTT
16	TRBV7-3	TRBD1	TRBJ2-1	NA	CASSFGTQGIHNEQFF	TGTGCCAGCAGCTTCGGGACACAGGGGATCCACAATGAGCAGTTCTTC
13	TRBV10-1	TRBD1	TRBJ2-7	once	CASGDRGTYEQYF	TGCGCCAGCGGGGACAGGGGAACCTACGAGCAGTACTTC
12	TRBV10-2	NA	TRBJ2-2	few	CASSESPGELFF	TGCGCCAGCAGTGAGTCCCCCGGGGAGCTGTTTTTT
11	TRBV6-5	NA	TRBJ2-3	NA	CASRSTDTQYF	TGTGCCAGCAGGAGCACAGATACGCAGTATTTT
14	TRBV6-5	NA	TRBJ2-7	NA	CASKAGQRSYEQYF	TGTGCCAGCAAAGCAGGGCAGCGCTCCTACGAGCAGTACTTC
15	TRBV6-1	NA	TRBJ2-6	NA	CASSEGTSGANVLTF	TGTGCCAGCAGTGAAGGGACTTCTGGGGCCAACGTCCTGACTTTC
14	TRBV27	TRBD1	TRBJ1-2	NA	CASSLPQGAYGYTF	TGTGCCAGCAGTCTACCACAGGGGGCGTACGGCTACACCTTC
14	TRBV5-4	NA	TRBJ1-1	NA	CASSLREGSTEAFF	TGTGCCAGCAGCTTGCGGGAGGGGAGCACTGAAGCTTTCTTT
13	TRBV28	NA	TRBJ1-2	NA	CASSLQGVGGYTF	TGTGCCAGCAGTTTACAGGGTGTGGGTGGCTACACCTTC
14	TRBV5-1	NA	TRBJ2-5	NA	CASSLQGEGETQYF	TGCGCCAGCAGCTTACAGGGTGAGGGAGAGACCCAGTACTTC
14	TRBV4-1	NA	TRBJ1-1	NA	CASSEGTPNTEAFF	TGCGCCAGCAGCGAGGGGACACCGAACACTGAAGCTTTCTTT
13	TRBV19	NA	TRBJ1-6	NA	CASSIQGNSPLHF	TGTGCCAGTAGTATACAGGGTAATTCACCCCTCCACTTT
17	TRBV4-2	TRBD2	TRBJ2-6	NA	CASSQVTSGGGANVLTF	TGTGCCAGCAGCCAAGTGACTAGCGGGGGTGGGGCCAACGTCCTGACTTTC
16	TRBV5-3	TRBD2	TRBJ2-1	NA	CARSLGILAGLNEQFF	TGTGCCAGAAGCTTGGGAATCCTAGCGGGTCTAAATGAGCAGTTCTTC
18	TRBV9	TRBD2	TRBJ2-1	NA	CASSLAVWAGEGDNEQFF	TGTGCCAGCAGCCTCGCCGTGTGGGCGGGAGAAGGGGACAATGAGCAGTTCTTC
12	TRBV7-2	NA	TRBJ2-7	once	CASSYNGYEQYF	TGTGCCAGCAGCTATAACGGCTACGAGCAGTACTTC
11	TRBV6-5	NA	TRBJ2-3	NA	CASTSGTTQYF	TGTGCCAGCACCAGCGGTACTACGCAGTATTTT
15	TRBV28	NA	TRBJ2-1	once	CASSLSALAYNEQFF	TGTGCCAGCAGTTTATCCGCGCTTGCCTACAATGAGCAGTTCTTC
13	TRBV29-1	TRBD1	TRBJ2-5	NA	CSVEYRGQETQYF	TGCAGCGTTGAATACAGGGGCCAAGAGACCCAGTACTTC
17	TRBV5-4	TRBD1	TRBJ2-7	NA	CASSQRGTGQFSYEQYF	TGTGCCAGCAGCCAGAGGGGAACGGGACAGTTCTCCTACGAGCAGTACTTC